This is a list of T cell receptor beta chains from one sample in a study of blood T cell repertoires in COVID-19. TCRdb's copy holds only in-frame clones and misses some; the assay was immunoSEQ multiplex PCR. The sample has about 170,000 clones; 84% are singletons. Sequenced sample: peripheral blood. Receptor source: a man aged 18 to 29 with active or convalescent COVID-19. CDR3s include the opening cysteine and the closing phenylalanine or tryptophan. D genes are given only for firm matches. Clone size is shown for a subset of rows, as once, few, many or a class of expanded clone.

clone size	D gene	V gene	J gene	CDR3 protein	CDR3 DNA
few	TRBD2	TRBV4-3	TRBJ2-1	CASSRSSGSSYNEQFF	TGCGCCAGCAGCCGTAGTAGCGGGAGCTCCTACAATGAGCAGTTCTTC
.	.	TRBV4-2	TRBJ2-2	CASSQEVDFRGELFF	TGTGCCAGCAGCCAAGAGGTAGACTTTCGGGGGGAGCTGTTTTTT
.	TRBD1	TRBV29-1	TRBJ1-5	CSVEVGQGGSQPQHF	TGCAGCGTTGAGGTGGGACAGGGGGGGAGTCAGCCCCAGCATTTT
few	.	TRBV18	TRBJ2-6	CASSPDSSSGANVLTF	TGTGCCAGCTCACCCGACAGTAGCTCTGGGGCCAACGTCCTGACTTTC
.	TRBD1	TRBV4-1	TRBJ1-6	CASSQTGTGVTPLHF	TGCGCCAGCAGCCAGACCGGGACAGGGGTCACACCCCTCCACTTT
.	TRBD1	TRBV28	TRBJ2-7	CASRPTGSNSYEQYF	TGTGCCAGCAGGCCGACAGGGAGCAACTCCTACGAGCAGTACTTC
.	.	TRBV6-5	TRBJ2-2	CASSYESVGPGELFF	TGTGCCAGCAGTTACGAGAGTGTTGGGCCCGGGGAGCTGTTTTTT
.	TRBD1	TRBV19	TRBJ1-2	CASSGQAPNYGYTF	TGTGCCAGTAGCGGACAGGCCCCGAACTATGGCTACACCTTC
.	TRBD1	TRBV7-9	TRBJ2-5	CASSPTGGTRETQYF	TGTGCCAGCAGCCCGACAGGGGGCACCCGAGAGACCCAGTACTTC
.	TRBD1	TRBV11-3	TRBJ2-7	CASSLDLPGTGGGEQYF	TGTGCCAGCAGCTTAGATTTGCCCGGGACAGGTGGTGGGGAGCAGTACTTC
.	TRBD2	TRBV18	TRBJ2-5	CASSGSGAETQYF	TGTGCCAGCTCAGGTAGCGGGGCTGAGACCCAGTACTTC
.	.	TRBV5-1	TRBJ2-1	CASSLGQGGNEQFF	TGCGCCAGCAGCTTGGGGCAGGGAGGAAATGAGCAGTTCTTC
once	.	TRBV5-1	TRBJ2-1	CASSLVYLGSSYNEQFF	TGCGCCAGCAGCTTGGTCTACCTAGGCAGCTCCTACAATGAGCAGTTCTTC
few	TRBD1	TRBV4-2	TRBJ1-6	CASRPLTGEGSPLHF	TGTGCCAGCAGACCCCTTACAGGGGAAGGGTCACCCCTCCACTTT
many	.	TRBV7-3	TRBJ2-2	CASSYTSTGELFF	TGTGCCAGCAGCTATACTAGCACCGGGGAGCTGTTTTTT
.	TRBD2	TRBV4-3	TRBJ2-1	CASSQEGSWAGVTNEQFF	TGCGCCAGCAGCCAAGAGGGATCATGGGCGGGAGTAACCAATGAGCAGTTCTTC
.	.	TRBV7-9	TRBJ1-1	CASSLPGGNTEAFF	TGTGCCAGCAGCTTACCGGGGGGCAACACTGAAGCTTTCTTT
.	TRBD1	TRBV4-2	TRBJ1-5	CASSQEPTGTQPQHF	TGTGCCAGCAGCCAAGAGCCGACAGGGACCCAGCCCCAGCATTTT
.	TRBD2	TRBV19	TRBJ2-3	CASIREASGTSTDTQYF	TGTGCCAGTATCAGAGAAGCTAGCGGAACTAGCACAGATACGCAGTATTTT
many	.	TRBV10-1	TRBJ2-1	CASRAAVGEQFF	TGCGCCAGCAGGGCGGCCGTAGGTGAGCAGTTCTTC
.	TRBD2	TRBV9	TRBJ2-1	CASSASGNSYNEQFF	TGTGCCAGCAGCGCCAGCGGGAACTCCTACAATGAGCAGTTCTTC
once	.	TRBV7-8	TRBJ2-3	CASSLGSGTSTDTQYF	TGTGCCAGCAGCTTAGGTTCGGGGACTAGCACAGATACGCAGTATTTT
once	TRBD2	TRBV6-4	TRBJ2-1	CASSFAGDSYNEQFF	TGTGCCAGCAGCTTTGCGGGGGATTCCTACAATGAGCAGTTCTTC
.	.	TRBV2	TRBJ1-1	CATLADTEAFF	TGTGCCACCTTAGCGGACACTGAAGCTTTCTTT
.	.	TRBV6-5	TRBJ1-1	CASSHRLNTEAFF	TGTGCCAGCAGCCACAGACTGAACACTGAAGCTTTCTTT
.	TRBD1	TRBV7-7	TRBJ2-2	CASSSDRVDTGELFF	TGTGCCAGCAGTTCAGACAGGGTGGACACCGGGGAGCTGTTTTTT